The rows below give T cell receptor beta chains drawn from one sample of a study of cytomegalovirus exposure and HLA in healthy donors. Some clones are missing from TCRdb's copy, which holds only in-frame ones; the method was immunoSEQ multiplex PCR. The sample gives roughly 120,000 clones, less than 80% of which show up once; 7.7% is in the top ten. Sequencing was done on a sample of PBMCs. The receptor source for this set is a woman in her 50s in good health and CMV-seropositive. The CDR3 runs from the conserved cysteine through the conserved F or W. The D gene is left open where the match is weak. For some rows the clone size is stated as once, few or many, or as a class when expanded; others skip it.

clone size,J gene,D gene,V gene,CDR3 DNA,CDR3 protein
NA,TRBJ1-4,NA,TRBV4-1,TGCGCCAGCAGCCAAGAGTCCGGGGTAGATGAAAAACTGTTTTTT,CASSQESGVDEKLFF
NA,TRBJ2-1,NA,TRBV7-8,TGTGCCAGCAGCTTAAAGAGGGTGGGCAGTTACAATGAGCAGTTCTTC,CASSLKRVGSYNEQFF
NA,TRBJ1-1,NA,TRBV19,TGTGCCAGTAGTACCACAGGATCCACTGAAGCTTTCTTT,CASSTTGSTEAFF
NA,TRBJ2-3,NA,TRBV29-1,TGCAGCGTTGCGGGGGGCGCAGATACGCAGTATTTT,CSVAGGADTQYF
NA,TRBJ2-3,TRBD2,TRBV19,TGTGCCAGTAGTACCGGGGAGGGAGGGCCCTTCGCAGATACGCAGTATTTT,CASSTGEGGPFADTQYF
NA,TRBJ2-1,TRBD2,TRBV18,TGTGCCAGCTCGCCAGCGGGGTTTTCCTACAATGAGCAGTTCTTC,CASSPAGFSYNEQFF
few,TRBJ1-5,TRBD1,TRBV19,TGTGCCAGTAGTGCCCAGGGGGCGGGCAATCAGCCCCAGCATTTT,CASSAQGAGNQPQHF
NA,TRBJ2-3,TRBD2,TRBV4-2,TGTGCCAGCAGCCAAGTACCGGGGGGGCCAGATACGCAGTATTTT,CASSQVPGGPDTQYF
NA,TRBJ2-7,TRBD2,TRBV7-2,TGTGCCAGCAGCGCGTACCCTAGCGGGAGTGGGTACGAGCAGTACTTC,CASSAYPSGSGYEQYF
once,TRBJ1-2,TRBD1,TRBV6-6,TGTGCCAGCAGTTACTCGACCCAGGGGGATGGCTACACCTTC,CASSYSTQGDGYTF
NA,TRBJ2-3,TRBD2,TRBV5-1,TGCGCCAGCAGTTGGGCCGGGACTAGCGGGAGTGGCACAGATACGCAGTATTTT,CASSWAGTSGSGTDTQYF
once,TRBJ2-2,NA,TRBV5-6,TGTGCCAGCAGCTTGGGACTTACCGGGGAGCTGTTTTTT,CASSLGLTGELFF
NA,TRBJ1-1,NA,TRBV10-2,TGCGCCAGCAGTGAGGACAGGAGTGGGATGAACACTGAAGCTTTCTTT,CASSEDRSGMNTEAFF
NA,TRBJ1-3,NA,TRBV2,TGTGCCAGCAGCCAGGACAGTTCTGGAAACACCATATATTTT,CASSQDSSGNTIYF
NA,TRBJ1-2,TRBD1,TRBV19,TGTGCCAGTAGTATTCAACAGGGGGTTAGAAATGGCTACACCTTC,CASSIQQGVRNGYTF
NA,TRBJ1-2,NA,TRBV5-1,TGCGCCAGCAGCCCCCGTGCGGGCCTGGGTGGCTACACCTTC,CASSPRAGLGGYTF
NA,TRBJ2-7,NA,TRBV6-5,TGTGCCAGCAGTTACGGGCTTGCCTACGAGCAGTACTTC,CASSYGLAYEQYF
NA,TRBJ1-2,NA,TRBV6-1,TGTGCCAGCAGTGAGGCCAGAAACTATGGCTACACCTTC,CASSEARNYGYTF
NA,TRBJ1-2,NA,TRBV6-5,TGTGCCAGCACCGGCTTGGTAGGGGCGCCTGGCTACACCTTC,CASTGLVGAPGYTF
NA,TRBJ1-4,NA,TRBV7-9,TGTGCCAGCAGCTTTGAGGCGAGTGAAAAACTGTTTTTT,CASSFEASEKLFF
NA,TRBJ1-4,NA,TRBV21-1,TGTGCCAGCAGCGACCGGGACAGGGGGACTCCTGAAAAACTGTTTTTT,CASSDRDRGTPEKLFF
NA,TRBJ1-4,NA,TRBV27,TGTGCCAGCAGTTTAATGGGATTTGGGGGCGAGGCAACTAATGAAAAACTGTTTTTT,CASSLMGFGGEATNEKLFF
NA,TRBJ2-1,NA,TRBV9,TGTGCCAGCAGCACAGGGGGAGGGCCAAAGGGTGAGCAGTTCTTC,CASSTGGGPKGEQFF
NA,TRBJ2-3,NA,TRBV6-5,TGTGCCAGCAGTCCGCCAGGGCTCACAGATACGCAGTATTTT,CASSPPGLTDTQYF